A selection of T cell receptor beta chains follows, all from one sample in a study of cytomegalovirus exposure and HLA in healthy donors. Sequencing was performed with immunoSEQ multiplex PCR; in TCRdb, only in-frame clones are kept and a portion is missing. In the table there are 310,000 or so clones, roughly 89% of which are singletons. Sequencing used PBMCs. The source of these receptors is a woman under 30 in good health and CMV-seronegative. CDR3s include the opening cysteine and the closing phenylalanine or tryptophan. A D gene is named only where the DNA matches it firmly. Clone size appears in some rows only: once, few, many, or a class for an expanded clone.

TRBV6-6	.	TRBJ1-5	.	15	CASSGGAGHLQPQHF	TGTGCCAGCAGTGGGGGGGCAGGACATCTTCAGCCCCAGCATTTT
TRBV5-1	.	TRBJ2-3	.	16	CASSLDLGRGINTQYF	TGCGCCAGCAGCTTGGACTTGGGCAGGGGTATCAATACGCAGTATTTT
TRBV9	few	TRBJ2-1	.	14	CASSAPDDVRVQFF	TGTGCCAGCAGCGCCCCGGACGACGTCAGGGTGCAGTTCTTC
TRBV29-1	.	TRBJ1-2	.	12	CSAALGGYGYTF	TGCAGCGCTGCGTTGGGGGGCTATGGCTACACCTTC
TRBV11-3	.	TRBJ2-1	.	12	CASSLRGEEQFF	TGTGCCAGCAGCTTACGGGGTGAAGAGCAGTTCTTC
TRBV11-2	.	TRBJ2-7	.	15	CASSLRVGLTYEQYF	TGTGCCAGCAGCTTACGGGTAGGATTAACCTACGAGCAGTACTTC
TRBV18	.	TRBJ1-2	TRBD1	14	CASSPGTESYGYTF	TGTGCCAGCTCACCCGGGACAGAATCATATGGCTACACCTTC
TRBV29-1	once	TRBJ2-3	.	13	CSVEGQVTDTQYF	TGCAGCGTTGAAGGCCAGGTCACAGATACGCAGTATTTT
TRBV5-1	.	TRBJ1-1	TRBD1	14	CASSHDRGSTEAFF	TGCGCCAGCAGCCACGACAGGGGGTCCACTGAAGCTTTCTTT
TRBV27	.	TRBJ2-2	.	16	CASSPRAYSGLGELFF	TGTGCCAGCAGTCCGCGAGCGTATTCCGGTCTCGGGGAGCTGTTTTTT
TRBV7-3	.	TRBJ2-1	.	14	CASSLRAFNNEQFF	TGTGCCAGCAGCTTAAGAGCATTCAACAATGAGCAGTTCTTC
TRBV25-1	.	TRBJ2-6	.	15	CASSTPGPGANVLTF	TGTGCCAGCAGTACTCCTGGGCCTGGGGCCAACGTCCTGACTTTC
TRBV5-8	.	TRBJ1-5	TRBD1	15	CASSRTGVRNQPQHF	TGTGCCAGCAGCAGGACAGGGGTACGCAATCAGCCCCAGCATTTT
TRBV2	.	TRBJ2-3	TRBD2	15	CASSTSGGYTDTQYF	TGTGCCAGCAGTACTAGCGGGGGGTACACAGATACGCAGTATTTT
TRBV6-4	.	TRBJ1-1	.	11	CASSDGSEAFF	TGTGCCAGCAGTGATGGCTCTGAAGCTTTCTTT
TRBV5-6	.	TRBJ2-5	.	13	CASRSLLGETQYF	TGTGCCAGCAGGTCGCTACTCGGAGAGACCCAGTACTTC
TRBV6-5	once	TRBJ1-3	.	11	CASCRENTIYF	TGTGCCTCCTGCCGGGAAAACACCATATATTTT
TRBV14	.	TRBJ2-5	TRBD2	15	CASSPLRGGGETQYF	TGTGCCAGCAGCCCGTTACGGGGGGGCGGAGAGACCCAGTACTTC
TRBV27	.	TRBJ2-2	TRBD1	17	CASSSLTGDLNTGELFF	TGTGCCAGCAGTTCCCTGACAGGGGACTTAAACACCGGGGAGCTGTTTTTT
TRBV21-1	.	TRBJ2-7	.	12	CASRDRGYEQYF	TGTGCCAGCCGGGACAGGGGCTACGAGCAGTACTTC
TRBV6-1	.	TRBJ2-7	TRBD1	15	CASSHQGTVVYEQYF	TGTGCCAGCAGCCACCAAGGGACAGTCGTCTACGAGCAGTACTTC
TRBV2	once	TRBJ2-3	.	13	CASGGAEADTQYF	TGTGCCAGCGGGGGGGCGGAGGCAGATACGCAGTATTTT
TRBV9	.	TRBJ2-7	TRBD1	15	CASSGGQAIGYEQYF	TGTGCCAGCAGCGGGGGACAGGCGATAGGATACGAGCAGTACTTC
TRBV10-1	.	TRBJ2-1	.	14	CASSEGDTYNEQFF	TGCGCCAGCAGTGAGGGGGACACTTACAATGAGCAGTTCTTC
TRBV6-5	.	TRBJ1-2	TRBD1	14	CASSQTGTGGGYTF	TGTGCCAGCAGTCAAACCGGGACAGGGGGAGGCTACACCTTC
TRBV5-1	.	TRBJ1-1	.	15	CASSLRRRGNTEAFF	TGCGCCAGCAGTCTCAGAAGGAGAGGGAACACTGAAGCTTTCTTT
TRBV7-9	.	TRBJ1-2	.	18	CASSLPPRGKWDNYGYTF	TGTGCCAGCAGCTTACCCCCTCGGGGGAAGTGGGACAACTATGGCTACACCTTC
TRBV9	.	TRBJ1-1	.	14	CASSPKIKGDEAFF	TGTGCCAGCAGCCCGAAGATCAAAGGGGATGAAGCTTTCTTT
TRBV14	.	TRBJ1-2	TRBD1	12	CASSRQGKGYTF	TGTGCCAGCAGCCGACAGGGGAAGGGCTACACCTTC
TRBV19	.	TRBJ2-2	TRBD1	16	CASTPMGTGDTGELFF	TGTGCCAGTACCCCAATGGGGACAGGGGACACCGGGGAGCTGTTTTTT
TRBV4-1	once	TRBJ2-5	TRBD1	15	CASRAQGAVGETQYF	TGCGCCAGCAGGGCACAGGGGGCTGTTGGAGAGACCCAGTACTTC
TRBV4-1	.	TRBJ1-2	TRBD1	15	CASSQGQGAGYGYTF	TGCGCCAGCAGCCAAGGACAGGGGGCTGGCTATGGCTACACCTTC
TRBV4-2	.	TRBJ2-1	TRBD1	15	CASSSGGAGYNEQFF	TGTGCCAGCAGCTCAGGGGGCGCCGGCTACAATGAGCAGTTCTTC
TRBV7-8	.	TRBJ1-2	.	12	CASSISNYGYTF	TGTGCCAGCAGCATTAGTAACTATGGCTACACCTTC
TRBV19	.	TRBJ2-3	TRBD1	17	CASSIGQAKTSTDTQYF	TGTGCCAGTAGCATCGGACAGGCCAAGACTAGCACAGATACGCAGTATTTT
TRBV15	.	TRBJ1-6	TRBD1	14	CATSSTGVNSPLHF	TGTGCCACCAGCAGCACAGGGGTCAATTCACCCCTCCACTTT
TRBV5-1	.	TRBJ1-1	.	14	CASSGGGQNTEAFF	TGCGCCAGCAGCGGGGGGGGGCAGAACACTGAAGCTTTCTTT
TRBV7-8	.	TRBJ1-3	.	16	CASSLVGGSVGNTIYF	TGTGCCAGCAGCTTAGTGGGGGGGTCCGTTGGAAACACCATATATTTT
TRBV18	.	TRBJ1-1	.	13	CASSPREGTEAFF	TGTGCCAGCTCACCCAGGGAAGGGACTGAAGCTTTCTTT
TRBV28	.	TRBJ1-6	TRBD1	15	CASSLEGGLNSPLHF	TGTGCCAGCAGTTTAGAAGGGGGCTTGAATTCACCCCTCCACTTT
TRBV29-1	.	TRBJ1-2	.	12	CSVRGGLYGYTF	TGCAGCGTTCGGGGGGGACTCTATGGCTACACCTTC
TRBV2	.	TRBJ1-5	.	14	CASSELRQGQPQHF	TGTGCCAGCAGTGAATTACGCCAGGGGCAGCCCCAGCATTTT
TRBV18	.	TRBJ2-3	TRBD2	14	CASSPLAGSDTQYF	TGTGCCAGCTCACCACTAGCGGGGTCAGATACGCAGTATTTT
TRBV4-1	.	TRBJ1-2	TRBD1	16	CASKTEPGQTNYGYTF	TGCGCCAGCAAAACCGAACCGGGACAGACTAACTATGGCTACACCTTC
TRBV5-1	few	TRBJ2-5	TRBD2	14	CASSSTSGGETQYF	TGCGCCAGCAGCTCGACTAGCGGGGGGGAGACCCAGTACTTC
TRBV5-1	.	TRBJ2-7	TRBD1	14	CASSVPGQVYEQYF	TGCGCCAGCAGCGTGCCGGGACAGGTCTACGAGCAGTACTTC
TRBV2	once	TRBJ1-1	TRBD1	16	CASSIGTGGKNTEAFF	TGTGCCAGCAGTATCGGGACAGGGGGGAAGAACACTGAAGCTTTCTTT
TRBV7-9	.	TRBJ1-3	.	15	CASSPIADSGNTIYF	TGTGCCAGCAGCCCGATCGCAGACTCTGGAAACACCATATATTTT
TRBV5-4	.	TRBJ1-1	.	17	CASSTPVGRIPNTEAFF	TGTGCCAGCAGCACGCCGGTGGGCAGGATTCCGAACACTGAAGCTTTCTTT
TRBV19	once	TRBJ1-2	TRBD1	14	CASSATGESYGYTF	TGTGCCAGTAGTGCAACAGGGGAGTCCTATGGCTACACCTTC
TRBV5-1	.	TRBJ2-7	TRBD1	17	CASSLGAGAGTANEQYF	TGCGCCAGCAGCTTGGGAGCCGGCGCCGGGACAGCCAACGAGCAGTACTTC
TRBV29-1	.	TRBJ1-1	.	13	CSGRDNRNTEAFF	TGCAGCGGCCGGGACAACCGGAACACTGAAGCTTTCTTT
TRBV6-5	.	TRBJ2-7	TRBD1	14	CASGQGTTSYEQYF	TGTGCCAGTGGACAGGGTACGACAAGTTACGAGCAGTACTTC
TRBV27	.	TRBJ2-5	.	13	CASSLWSGETQYF	TGTGCCAGCAGTTTATGGTCAGGAGAGACCCAGTACTTC
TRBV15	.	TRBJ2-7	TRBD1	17	CATSRGHPGQGYGEQYF	TGTGCCACCAGCAGGGGCCACCCGGGACAGGGGTACGGCGAGCAGTACTTC
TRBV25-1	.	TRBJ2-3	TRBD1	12	CASRQGADTQYF	TGTGCCAGCAGACAGGGGGCAGATACGCAGTATTTT
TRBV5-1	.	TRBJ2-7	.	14	CASSGGGPGYEQYF	TGCGCCAGCAGCGGGGGGGGGCCCGGCTACGAGCAGTACTTC
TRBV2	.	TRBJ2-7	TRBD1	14	CASSAGQVGYEQYF	TGTGCCAGCAGTGCGGGACAGGTTGGCTACGAGCAGTACTTC